One sample yielded the 4 T cell receptor beta chains listed below, sequenced in a study of type 1 regulatory T cells. Antigens for these TCRs are unknown. Using its own MiXCR run on the reads, TCRdb lists one record per CDR3 protein. The sample contains around 64,000 distinct CDR3 sequences, roughly 20% of which appear only once. The study's findings and limits: Type 1 regulatory T cells had a more restricted TCR repertoire than non-type 1 regulatory T cells.

Sequenced: cultured type 1 regulatory T (Tr1) cells, either the whole culture or a sorted fraction (not recorded which). The receptor source for this set is a human donor in good health.

V usage is TRBV14 and J usage is TRBJ2-1, with 7 positions matching TRBD2. The V and J ends lost 1 base and 5 bases, in that order; junction bases with no gene match: 5. From germline, CDR1 is SGHDN and CDR2 FVKESK. CDR3 size: 15 residues. The CDR3 region is CASSQVGGSNNEQFF. DNA of the CDR3: TGTGCCAGCAGCCAAGTGGGCGGGAGTAACAATGAGCAGTTCTTC.

V usage is TRBV28 and J usage is TRBJ1-2; D not resolved. This CDR3 has 13 residues. CDR1 and CDR2 from the germline V gene are MDHEN and SYDVKM. Trimming pared 4 bases from V and 6 bases from J, leaving 12 bases between. CDR3 amino acids: CASSSGLRNGYTF. Here the CDR3 DNA reads TGTGCCAGCAGTTCCGGACTGAGGAATGGCTACACCTTC.

This chain joins TRBV12-3 or TRBV12-4 and TRBJ2-2, with TRBD2 matching 12 bases. V shed 10 bases and J 7 bases; nucleotides not matched to a gene: 10. There are 15 residues in the CDR3. CDR3 residues: CATTRLAGVNGELFF. DNA of the CDR3: TGTGCCACCACTCGACTAGCGGGAGTGAACGGGGAGCTGTTTTTT.

This chain uses TRBV10-3 with TRBJ2-1; 8 positions agree with TRBD1. V shed 4 bases and J 4 bases; nucleotides not matched to a gene: 9. This CDR3 region has 16 residues. The germline V gene has CDR1 ENHRY and CDR2 SYGVKD. The CDR3 DNA follows: TGTGCCATCAGTGCGGGGGCAGGGGGCAGGTACAATGAGCAGTTCTTC. It translates to CAISAGAGGRYNEQFF.